This T cell receptor beta chain comes out of a study of shared clonotypes between healthy human individuals. Naive CD8 populations comprised CD45RO-negative cells positively selected for CCR7, excluding terminally differentiated effector memory CD45RA+ cells. TCRdb keeps only in-frame clones here, not all; method: immunoSEQ multiplex PCR. The repertoire holds around 600,000 clones, with roughly 98% as singletons. Germline values: CDR1 MNHEY, CDR2 SMNVEV (reference sequence). There are 13 residues in the CDR3. Trimming shortened V by 8 bases and J by 5 bases, and 15 bases separated the two germline ends.

The chain is built from TRBV27 and TRBJ1-2, with D uncertain. This clonotype originated in a man aged 30 to 39 in good health. Sequenced sample: naive CD8+ T cells sorted from blood. The CDR3 is CASGLDGDYGYTF. As DNA, the CDR3 is TGTGCCAGCGGACTAGACGGTGATTATGGCTACACCTTC.